A selection of T cell receptor beta chains follows, all from one sample in a study of response to subunit inactivated influenza vaccine. Each CDR3 protein is one row after TCRdb ran MiXCR on the RT-PCR reads. The table includes fewer than 700,000 distinct CDR3 sequences, under 15% detected once. Sample: PBMCs from blood, taken about 6 weeks after vaccination. All receptors derive from a man over 45 who received an inactivated influenza vaccine. CDR3s include the opening cysteine and the closing phenylalanine or tryptophan. Each record gives: V gene, D gene, clone size, J gene, CDR3 protein, CDR3 DNA. D genes are given only for firm matches. Clone size appears in some rows only: once, few, many, or a class for an expanded clone.

v_call: TRBV6-5
d_call: TRBD1
clone_size: few
j_call: TRBJ1-1
cdr3_aa: CASSYTTGGRMAKAFF
cdr3_nt: TGTGCCAGCAGTTATACTACAGGGGGCCGTATGGCTAAAGCTTTCTTT

v_call: TRBV12-3/TRBV12-4
d_call: TRBD2
clone_size: many
j_call: TRBJ2-1
cdr3_aa: CAAAAGRYGEQFF
cdr3_nt: TGTGCCGCCGCAGCGGGGCGCTATGGTGAGCAGTTCTTC

v_call: TRBV2
d_call: .
clone_size: .
j_call: TRBJ2-5
cdr3_aa: CASSDSGWETQYF
cdr3_nt: TGTGCCAGCAGTGACTCCGGGTGGGAGACCCAGTACTTC

v_call: TRBV29-1
d_call: TRBD1
clone_size: .
j_call: TRBJ1-2
cdr3_aa: CSVEDRGTVYGYTF
cdr3_nt: TGCAGCGTTGAAGATCGCGGGACAGTCTATGGCTACACCTTC

v_call: TRBV10-2
d_call: .
clone_size: .
j_call: TRBJ2-7
cdr3_aa: CASSDSRSFGGQYF
cdr3_nt: TGCGCCAGCAGTGATTCCAGGTCCTTTGGGGGGCAGTACTTC

v_call: TRBV10-2
d_call: TRBD2
clone_size: few
j_call: TRBJ2-1
cdr3_aa: CASSSGRPDNEQFF
cdr3_nt: TGCGCCAGCAGTAGCGGGAGGCCGGACAATGAGCAGTTCTTC

v_call: TRBV20-1
d_call: TRBD2
clone_size: few
j_call: TRBJ2-7
cdr3_aa: CSARGGTSAKGEQYF
cdr3_nt: TGCAGTGCTAGAGGTGGCACTAGCGCCAAGGGCGAGCAGTACTTC

v_call: TRBV15
d_call: .
clone_size: .
j_call: TRBJ2-5
cdr3_aa: CATSRDNGFQETQYF
cdr3_nt: TGTGCCACCAGCAGAGATAACGGGTTCCAAGAGACCCAGTACTTC

v_call: TRBV4-2
d_call: TRBD1
clone_size: .
j_call: TRBJ2-3
cdr3_aa: CASSQVSGTGGTDTQYF
cdr3_nt: TGTGCCAGCAGCCAAGTCAGCGGGACAGGGGGCACCGATACGCAGTATTTT

v_call: TRBV4-2
d_call: TRBD2
clone_size: few
j_call: TRBJ2-3
cdr3_aa: CASSQGGGSTDTQYF
cdr3_nt: TGTGCCAGCAGCCAAGGGGGGGGGAGCACAGATACGCAGTATTTT

v_call: TRBV5-1
d_call: TRBD1
clone_size: few
j_call: TRBJ2-7
cdr3_aa: CASSTGQSPTYEQYF
cdr3_nt: TGCGCCAGCAGTACGGGACAGAGTCCGACCTACGAGCAGTACTTC

v_call: TRBV20-1
d_call: .
clone_size: few
j_call: TRBJ1-5
cdr3_aa: CSARDLRQINQPQHF
cdr3_nt: TGCAGTGCTAGAGATCTGCGACAGATAAATCAGCCCCAGCATTTT

v_call: TRBV29-1
d_call: TRBD1
clone_size: many
j_call: TRBJ1-1
cdr3_aa: CSAGQGGNTEAFF
cdr3_nt: TGCAGCGCCGGACAGGGAGGGAACACTGAAGCTTTCTTT

v_call: TRBV20-1
d_call: .
clone_size: many
j_call: TRBJ2-2
cdr3_aa: CSASRQSFAGELFF
cdr3_nt: TGCAGTGCCAGCAGACAGAGTTTCGCCGGGGAGCTGTTTTTT

v_call: TRBV5-4
d_call: .
clone_size: .
j_call: TRBJ1-1
cdr3_aa: CASSLTGRSVRAEAFF
cdr3_nt: TGTGCCAGCAGCTTGACGGGACGATCAGTGAGGGCTGAAGCTTTCTTT

v_call: TRBV24-1
d_call: TRBD1
clone_size: few
j_call: TRBJ2-6
cdr3_aa: CATSEDPGTGSGANVLTF
cdr3_nt: TGTGCCACCAGTGAGGATCCCGGGACAGGCTCTGGGGCCAACGTCCTGACTTTC

v_call: TRBV25-1
d_call: .
clone_size: few
j_call: TRBJ2-1
cdr3_aa: CASSLFSNEQFF
cdr3_nt: TGTGCCAGCAGTCTCTTCTCAAATGAGCAGTTCTTC

v_call: TRBV29-1
d_call: .
clone_size: few
j_call: TRBJ2-7
cdr3_aa: CSGRGRDSYEQYF
cdr3_nt: TGCAGCGGGAGGGGGCGAGACTCCTACGAGCAGTACTTC

v_call: TRBV10-3
d_call: .
clone_size: few
j_call: TRBJ2-5
cdr3_aa: CAISESRGLGETQYF
cdr3_nt: TGTGCCATCAGTGAGTCGAGAGGCTTGGGGGAGACCCAGTACTTC

v_call: TRBV9
d_call: .
clone_size: few
j_call: TRBJ2-7
cdr3_aa: CASSVVETGTTEQYF
cdr3_nt: TGTGCCAGCAGCGTAGTGGAGACAGGGACTACCGAGCAGTACTTC

v_call: TRBV18
d_call: TRBD1
clone_size: few
j_call: TRBJ2-7
cdr3_aa: CASSSPTGYEQYF
cdr3_nt: TGTGCCAGCTCCTCCCCGACAGGGTACGAGCAGTACTTC

v_call: TRBV6-1
d_call: TRBD1
clone_size: .
j_call: TRBJ2-5
cdr3_aa: CASSPLGDRQRETQYF
cdr3_nt: TGTGCCAGCAGCCCACTTGGGGACAGACAACGGGAGACCCAGTACTTC

v_call: TRBV2
d_call: .
clone_size: many
j_call: TRBJ2-2
cdr3_aa: CASSEGVTGELFF
cdr3_nt: TGTGCCAGCAGTGAGGGGGTGACCGGGGAGCTGTTTTTT

v_call: TRBV7-6
d_call: TRBD1
clone_size: .
j_call: TRBJ2-1
cdr3_aa: CASSSLGRGIFSEQFF
cdr3_nt: TGTGCCAGCAGCAGCCTGGGCAGGGGGATCTTCAGTGAGCAGTTCTTC

v_call: TRBV20-1
d_call: .
clone_size: few
j_call: TRBJ2-1
cdr3_aa: CSASQGRSNEQFF
cdr3_nt: TGCAGTGCTAGCCAGGGTCGGTCGAATGAGCAGTTCTTC

v_call: TRBV29-1
d_call: TRBD2
clone_size: many
j_call: TRBJ2-5
cdr3_aa: CSVEGGPFRDYNQETQYF
cdr3_nt: TGCAGCGTAGAAGGCGGGCCATTCCGGGACTACAACCAAGAGACCCAGTACTTC

v_call: TRBV5-1
d_call: .
clone_size: many
j_call: TRBJ2-3
cdr3_aa: CASSLNEASTDTQYF
cdr3_nt: TGCGCCAGCAGCCTGAATGAGGCCTCCACAGATACGCAGTATTTT

v_call: TRBV20-1
d_call: TRBD1
clone_size: .
j_call: TRBJ2-3
cdr3_aa: CSARGTGWGFSTDTQYF
cdr3_nt: TGCAGTGCTAGAGGGACAGGGTGGGGTTTTAGCACAGATACGCAGTATTTT

v_call: TRBV18
d_call: TRBD1
clone_size: few
j_call: TRBJ2-7
cdr3_aa: CASSLRQGSLEQYF
cdr3_nt: TGTGCCAGCTCACTACGACAGGGGTCGTTGGAGCAGTACTTC

v_call: TRBV7-2
d_call: .
clone_size: many
j_call: TRBJ2-3
cdr3_aa: CASSLNYHTDTQYF
cdr3_nt: TGTGCCAGCAGCTTAAACTACCACACAGATACGCAGTATTTT

v_call: TRBV20-1
d_call: .
clone_size: .
j_call: TRBJ2-3
cdr3_aa: CSARGSSSLLDTQYF
cdr3_nt: TGCAGTGCTAGAGGTTCTAGCTCCCTCCTGGATACGCAGTATTTT

v_call: TRBV6-2/TRBV6-3
d_call: TRBD2
clone_size: few
j_call: TRBJ2-1
cdr3_aa: CASLGLAGANEQFF
cdr3_nt: TGTGCCAGCCTCGGACTAGCGGGAGCCAATGAGCAGTTCTTC

v_call: TRBV5-1
d_call: .
clone_size: many
j_call: TRBJ1-5
cdr3_aa: CASSDGLGQPQHF
cdr3_nt: TGCGCCAGCAGCGACGGCTTGGGTCAGCCCCAGCATTTT

v_call: TRBV3-1
d_call: TRBD2
clone_size: .
j_call: TRBJ2-7
cdr3_aa: CASSQDSASGSYEQYF
cdr3_nt: TGTGCCAGCAGCCAAGATTCGGCTAGCGGGAGCTACGAGCAGTACTTC

v_call: TRBV24-1
d_call: TRBD2
clone_size: many
j_call: TRBJ2-2
cdr3_aa: CATSLAGGTGELFF
cdr3_nt: TGTGCCACCAGTCTAGCGGGAGGCACCGGGGAGCTGTTTTTT

v_call: TRBV20-1
d_call: .
clone_size: .
j_call: TRBJ1-2
cdr3_aa: CSAYDGRNYGYTF
cdr3_nt: TGCAGTGCTTACGACGGGCGGAACTATGGCTACACCTTC

v_call: TRBV4-1
d_call: .
clone_size: .
j_call: TRBJ2-7
cdr3_aa: CASSQVGRELFEQYF
cdr3_nt: TGCGCCAGCAGCCAAGTTGGCAGGGAATTATTCGAGCAGTACTTC

v_call: TRBV20-1
d_call: TRBD1
clone_size: few
j_call: TRBJ1-1
cdr3_aa: CSAGQGIRKEAFF
cdr3_nt: TGCAGTGCTGGACAGGGGATAAGAAAGGAAGCTTTCTTT

v_call: TRBV7-2
d_call: .
clone_size: .
j_call: TRBJ1-4
cdr3_aa: CASSSQGEKLFF
cdr3_nt: TGTGCCAGCAGCTCACAGGGTGAAAAACTGTTTTTT

v_call: TRBV10-3
d_call: TRBD2
clone_size: few
j_call: TRBJ2-5
cdr3_aa: CAISGKLAGGHQETQYF
cdr3_nt: TGTGCCATCAGTGGGAAACTAGCGGGGGGGCACCAAGAGACCCAGTACTTC

v_call: TRBV7-8
d_call: .
clone_size: .
j_call: TRBJ2-7
cdr3_aa: CASSKIPRGPYEQYF
cdr3_nt: TGTGCCAGCAGCAAAATACCCCGGGGCCCCTACGAGCAGTACTTC

v_call: TRBV18
d_call: TRBD1
clone_size: few
j_call: TRBJ2-6
cdr3_aa: CASSPPGQRITTGANVLTF
cdr3_nt: TGTGCCAGCTCACCTCCGGGACAGAGGATTACAACTGGGGCCAACGTCCTGACTTTC

v_call: TRBV5-5
d_call: .
clone_size: .
j_call: TRBJ1-1
cdr3_aa: CASSPDDLQNTEAFF
cdr3_nt: TGTGCCAGCAGCCCCGACGACCTACAGAACACTGAAGCTTTCTTT

v_call: TRBV4-1
d_call: .
clone_size: many
j_call: TRBJ1-5
cdr3_aa: CASSQVDTNQPQHF
cdr3_nt: TGCGCCAGCAGCCAAGTAGACACCAATCAGCCCCAGCATTTT

v_call: TRBV6-6
d_call: TRBD1
clone_size: many
j_call: TRBJ1-1
cdr3_aa: CASTYPGGGEAFF
cdr3_nt: TGTGCCAGCACCTACCCAGGGGGTGGTGAAGCTTTCTTT

v_call: TRBV18
d_call: TRBD1
clone_size: .
j_call: TRBJ2-2
cdr3_aa: CASSPMGQGTGELFF
cdr3_nt: TGTGCCAGCTCACCAATGGGACAGGGGACCGGGGAGCTGTTTTTT

v_call: TRBV7-2
d_call: .
clone_size: many
j_call: TRBJ1-2
cdr3_aa: CASSPDRANYGYTF
cdr3_nt: TGTGCCAGCAGCCCGGACAGAGCTAACTATGGCTACACCTTC

v_call: TRBV3-1
d_call: .
clone_size: .
j_call: TRBJ2-6
cdr3_aa: CASLQGGANVLTF
cdr3_nt: TGTGCCAGCCTCCAGGGAGGGGCCAACGTCCTGACTTTC

v_call: TRBV7-8
d_call: .
clone_size: .
j_call: TRBJ2-1
cdr3_aa: CASSPLSEQFF
cdr3_nt: TGTGCCAGCAGCCCCCTCTCAGAGCAGTTCTTC

v_call: TRBV28
d_call: TRBD1
clone_size: .
j_call: TRBJ2-5
cdr3_aa: CASSAGGEETQYF
cdr3_nt: TGTGCCAGCAGCGCAGGGGGCGAGGAGACCCAGTACTTC

v_call: TRBV5-1
d_call: TRBD2
clone_size: .
j_call: TRBJ2-5
cdr3_aa: CASSLRTSGLETQYF
cdr3_nt: TGCGCCAGCAGCTTGAGGACTAGCGGGCTAGAGACCCAGTACTTC

v_call: TRBV20-1
d_call: TRBD2
clone_size: few
j_call: TRBJ2-3
cdr3_aa: CSARKGLAGEDTQYF
cdr3_nt: TGCAGTGCTAGAAAAGGACTAGCGGGAGAAGATACGCAGTATTTT